This T cell receptor (beta chain) was obtained from a study of glioma-infiltrating T cells (dated by TCRdb to the mid-2010s). Regarding the study in general: Low-grade gliomas were represented by WHO grade II oligodendrogliomas or astrocytomas, and glioblastomas were represented by WHO grade IV tumors that were sampled at initial rather than recurrent diagnosis. Three low-grade glioma patients, seven or eight primary glioblastoma patients, and three non-glioma patients who contributed non-neoplastic brain tissue made up the paired cohort. To gauge divergence between tissue and blood T-cell populations, every tissue-infiltrating repertoire was compared against the peripheral blood repertoire from the same patient. Dexamethasone was administered to glioma patients for six or fewer days before surgery. The study sequenced TCR alpha- and beta-chain repertoires from glioma tissue, from non-neoplastic brain tissue and from matched peripheral blood mononuclear cells. Sequencing coverage of about 4- to 11-fold of some 910,000 peripheral T cells was targeted for blood libraries.

The study at large found these results: Tissue and blood shared very few CDR3 sequences, a result attributed to high CDR3 diversity and limited sampling. VJ-independent divergence between tissue and blood was below expectation in non-neoplastic patients but above expectation in all gliomas, especially low-grade gliomas. Patients with low tissue-blood divergence were marked by a signature set of shared blood CDR3 motifs, and this signature set was depleted in highly divergent patients. Group comparisons were based on small numbers of patients: three non-neoplastic, three low-grade glioma and eight glioblastoma patients.

Inclusive of the bounding cysteine and phenylalanine, the CDR3 is 14 residues long. The sequence is cut down to CDR3 DNA, 42 bases in frame from base 1. Trimming takes 3 bases from V and 0 bases from J, and the germline ends sit 10 bases apart. In the germline V gene (reference sequence), CDR1 corresponds to DFQATT and CDR2 to SNEGSKA. Immediately after resection, surgical brain or tumor specimens were cryofrozen in liquid nitrogen, with peripheral blood cells collected concurrently. The iRepertoire nested amplicon-rescue multiplex PCR (arm-PCR) platform was used to amplify TCR alpha and beta CDR3 regions from RNA. The input for one-step reverse transcription and amplification was roughly 85-400 ng of tissue mRNA or PBMC total RNA. Following bead purification, Illumina adapters were added through a secondary multiplex PCR, and the libraries were then gel-purified between 200 and 400 bp. The libraries contained internal 6-nucleotide barcodes that were used for demultiplexing. Sequencing of the libraries was done on an Illumina MiSeq using 2x220 or 2x250 nucleotide paired-end reads. The paper's processing steps were these. FLASH 1.2.11 was used to merge paired reads, and BWA-MEM then aligned the reads to the GRCh37 human genome before TRA and TRB reads were extracted. An IMGT-derived reference of cassette sequences and CDR3 motifs, with pseudogenes included, was used for V and J assignment. Reads were translated in three frames, and productive CDR3s were defined as those with a C...FGXG motif and no stop codons. Clonotypes were defined as unique combinations of V-J cassette pair and CDR3 amino acid sequence. Hamming distance filtering was applied to reads, with thresholds set by the sequence error rate of each sample in mapped regions. TCRdb reprocessed the public reads (quality trimming at Q25 with fastp, clone calling with MiXCR) and kept in-frame beta chains. Each entry merges the rows of one CDR3 protein and shows their most common DNA and genes. The V and J calls come from TCRdb's annotation, not from the publication. In all, the sample holds around 390,000 distinct CDR3 sequences, and 41% of those were seen once. The ten most abundant clones make up around 12% of the sample.

With respect to this clonotype: Its antigen has not been determined. This sequence may be a read error, since a much larger clone differs from it by one base.

The rearranged segments are TRBV20-1 and TRBJ2-3; confidence is insufficient to name the D gene. The origin of this receptor is a human donor with low-grade glioma or glioblastoma, undergoing nonglioma brain surgery, or in good health (not recorded which). The sequencing input was glioma tissue, nonneoplastic brain tissue, or PBMCs (not recorded which). For the CDR3, the sequence is CSASSSESTDTQYF. DNA sequence: TGCAGTGCTAGCTCCAGTGAGAGCACAGATACGCAGTATTTT.